This section outlines one T cell receptor beta chain sequence together with its context. Its antigen is as yet unknown. The V and J ends lost 3 bases and 2 bases respectively, with 15 bases between them. The CDR3 totals 15 residues. The germline gives CDR1 SGHRS, CDR2 YFSETQ. The record originates from a study of response to subunit inactivated influenza vaccine. General observations from the study: Authors suggested that a seasonal influenza vaccination recruits few new T cells each time.

TCRdb independently ran MiXCR on the RT-PCR reads; one entry per CDR3 protein. The sample carries almost 600,000 distinct CDR3 sequences, less than 15% recorded once. The receptor was derived from a man aged 50 or older who received an inactivated influenza vaccine. The sequences come from PBMCs from blood, collected about 13 days after vaccination. The V call is TRBV5-1, the J call TRBJ2-7; perhaps TRBD2 as D (6 bases). The CDR3 nucleotides are TGCGCCAGCAGCTCATCCGGGAGAGGGACCTACGAGCAGTACTTC. It translates to CASSSSGRGTYEQYF.